Sequencing of this TCR beta chain was carried out in a study of shared clonotypes between healthy human individuals. Overall study findings and caveats: Clonotypes that were shared across a handful of donors made up around 5% of naive CD4 clonotypes. Sorted-subset samples were not fully sequenced, rarefaction indicated.

A remark on this clone: Antigen specificity is unknown. Other DNA sequences in the same sample also yield this CDR3.

The CDR3 spans 14 residues. V shed 1 base and J 2 bases; nucleotides not matched to a gene: 2. Germline loops: CDR1 LNHNV, CDR2 YYDKDF (reference sequence). CD45RO negativity and positive selection for CCR7 defined naive CD8 cells, a population that excluded terminally differentiated effector memory CD45RA+ cells. Splitting of each subset's genomic DNA was done evenly across several immunoSEQ plates. Using immunoSEQ multiplex PCR, the repertoire was profiled, and TCRdb retains in-frame clones only, with some absent. The table has 1.5 million to 2.5 million clones, 85% to 95% seen once; the top ten hold around 1.2%.

The TCR sequence derives from a man aged 18 to 29 in good health. The sample was naive CD8+ T cells sorted from blood. The J gene is TRBJ2-7, the V gene TRBV15; 7 bases agree with TRBD1. The CDR3 sequence is CATSRGQGAYEQYF. CDR3 nucleotide sequence: TGTGCCACCAGCAGAGGGCAGGGGGCCTACGAGCAGTACTTC. Full variable domain (rest looked up from reference TRBV15 and TRBJ2-7): DAMVIQNPRYQVTQFGKPVTLSCSQTLNHNVMYWYQQKSSQAPKLLFHYYDKDFNNEADTPDNFQSRRPNTSFCFLDIRSPGLGDTAMYLCATSRGQGAYEQYFGPGTRLTVT.